These 15 T cell receptor beta chains came from one sample sequenced in a study of T cell responses to AZD1222 COVID-19 vaccine. Clones were sequenced by immunoSEQ multiplex PCR, and TCRdb holds only the in-frame ones, with some missing. The sample holds fewer than 200,000 clones, 80% to 90% seen once. The material sequenced was peripheral blood, taken 28 days after the second AZD1222 dose. These receptors all stem from an adult who received the AZD1222 COVID-19 vaccine.

This clone was picked up one time. This chain uses TRBV6-5 with TRBJ1-3; TRBD1 agrees at 8 bases. Germline CDR1 MNHEY, CDR2 SVGAGI. The CDR3 runs 15 residues. The junction had 2 bases not matched to a gene; V was cut back by 4 bases and J by 0 bases. CDR3 protein: CASSSTGGSGNTIYF. CDR3 DNA sequence: TGTGCCAGCAGTTCCACAGGGGGCTCTGGAAACACCATATATTTT.

This chain links TRBV7-9 with TRBJ1-1; D is ambiguous. The CDR3 totals 13 residues. Germline values: CDR1 SEHNR, CDR2 FQNEAQ (reference sequence). V was pared by 1 base and J by 1 base, with 4 bases between. As DNA, the CDR3 is TGTGCCAGCAGCTTAGTTCCGAACACTGAAGCTTTCTTT. This encodes CASSLVPNTEAFF.

The chain links TRBV19 to TRBJ1-1; no reliable D call. The CDR3 totals 13 residues. Trimming pared 3 bases from V and 6 bases from J, leaving 11 bases between. Germline V CDR1 and CDR2: LNHDA, SQIVND (reference sequence). The CDR3 region has the DNA TGTGCCAGTAGTATTATGGATTTCGCTGAAGCTTTCTTT. Encoded protein: CASSIMDFAEAFF.

The gene calls are TRBV19 and TRBJ1-2; D call uncertain. Germline CDR1 LNHDA, CDR2 SQIVND (reference sequence). This CDR3 comprises 15 residues. V lost 3 bases to trimming and J lost 6 bases, with 17 bases between them. CDR3 sequence: CASSIAGSFGDGYTF. CDR3 bases: TGTGCCAGTAGTATTGCGGGGTCCTTCGGGGATGGCTACACCTTC.

CDR3 protein: CASSLTTGDHGELFF. The CDR3 DNA reads as TGTGCCAGCAGCCTAACCACAGGGGACCACGGGGAGCTGTTTTTT. The V and J genes are TRBV16 and TRBJ2-2; TRBD1 matches at 7 bases. This CDR3 has 15 residues. CDR1 and CDR2 from the germline V gene are KGHSY and FQNENV. V was clipped by 4 bases and J by 7 bases; unmatched bases: 9. Full variable domain (rest looked up from reference TRBV16 and TRBJ2-2): GEEVAQTPKHLVRGEGQKAKLYCAPIKGHSYVFWYQQVLKNEFKFLISFQNENVFDETGMPKERFSAKCLPNSPCSLEIQATKLEDSAVYFCASSLTTGDHGELFFGEGSRLTVL.

This sequence joins TRBV2 and TRBJ1-4; D is unresolved. The germline V gene encodes CDR1 SNHLY and CDR2 FYNNEI. The CDR3 runs to 15 residues. V lost 7 bases to trimming and J lost 0 bases, with 12 bases between them. CDR3 residues: CASNLTPATNEKLFF. The CDR3 DNA reads as TGTGCCAGCAACCTGACTCCTGCAACTAATGAAAAACTGTTTTTT.

The gene calls are TRBV11-2 and TRBJ2-2, with 7 bases matching TRBD1. Trimming at V came to 5 bases and at J to 4 bases, leaving 13 bases not matched to a gene. This CDR3 contains 17 residues. Germline lookup yields CDR1 SGHAT and CDR2 FQNNGV. CDR3 in DNA: TGTGCCAGCAGCCCGCCAGGGACAGCAGGGAGCACCGGGGAGCTGTTTTTT. Translation: CASSPPGTAGSTGELFF.

This chain uses TRBV14 with TRBJ2-7; the D call may be TRBD1 or TRBD2 (5 bases each). The CDR3 covers 15 residues. Trimming stripped 3 bases from V and 2 bases from J, with 14 bases between. Germline V CDR1 and CDR2: SGHDN, FVKESK. CDR3 in amino acids: CASSQGVGRAYEQYF. For the CDR3, the DNA is TGTGCCAGCAGCCAGGGGGTAGGGCGCGCCTACGAGCAGTACTTC.

The chain is built from TRBV9 and TRBJ2-7, with TRBD2 matching over 9 bases. J lost 5 bases, V lost 10 bases, and 7 bases had no gene match. Germline V gene lookup returns CDR1 SGDLS and CDR2 YYNGEE. CDR3 length: 12 amino acids. CDR3 loop: CAGTGLAHEQYF. In DNA, the CDR3 is TGTGCCGGCACGGGACTAGCCCACGAGCAGTACTTC.

The chain links TRBV9 to TRBJ2-5; 8 bases match TRBD1. The CDR3 has 13 amino acids. Trimming cost V 0 bases and J 6 bases; bases outside gene matches: 1. From germline, CDR1 is SGDLS and CDR2 YYNGEE. CDR3 loop: CASSVGQGQTQYF. CDR3 nucleotide sequence: TGTGCCAGCAGCGTAGGACAGGGGCAGACCCAGTACTTC.

As DNA, the CDR3 is TGTGCCAGCAGCCCCGGGAGGGCTTCAGGAAACACCATATATTTT. Its translation: CASSPGRASGNTIYF. The J gene is TRBJ1-3, the V gene TRBV7-2; D is unresolved. Between the trimmed V and J ends, which lost 5 bases and 4 bases, there was a span of 15 bases. CDR3 length: 15 residues. Looked up from germline, CDR1 is SGHTA and CDR2 is FQGNSA.

In its sample, this clone was seen a few times. V usage is TRBV3-1 (or the pseudogene TRBV3-2) and J usage is TRBJ2-1, with D maybe TRBD2 (5 bases). V lost 0 bases to trimming and J lost 0 bases, with 12 bases between them. CDR3 length equals 17 residues. Germline lookup yields CDR1 LGHDT and CDR2 YNNKEL (reference sequence). For the CDR3, the DNA is TGTGCCAGCAGCCAAGATATTAGACTACTCTCCTACAATGAGCAGTTCTTC. It yields the protein CASSQDIRLLSYNEQFF.

J is TRBJ1-2 and V is TRBV29-1; D is perhaps TRBD1 (6 bases). The CDR3 contains 14 residues. V was trimmed by 3 bases and J by 6 bases, leaving 17 bases between them. Per germline, CDR1 SQVTM and CDR2 ANQGSEA. The CDR3 sequence: CSVDRTGMSNGYTF. DNA for the CDR3: TGCAGCGTTGATCGAACAGGGATGTCTAATGGCTACACCTTC. The full variable domain, its missing parts supplied by reference TRBV29-1 and TRBJ1-2, is SAVISQKPSRDICQRGTSLTIQCQVDSQVTMMFWYRQQPGQSLTLIATANQGSEATYESGFVIDKFPISRPNLTFSTLTVSNMSPEDSSIYLCSVDRTGMSNGYTFGSGTRLTVV.

This chain joins TRBV2 and TRBJ1-1; D unresolved. Trimming pared 1 base from V and 6 bases from J, leaving 12 bases between. The CDR3 is 14 residues long. The germline V gene encodes CDR1 SNHLY and CDR2 FYNNEI. CDR3 region: CASSEEQFSPEAFF. The CDR3 region has the DNA TGTGCCAGCAGTGAAGAACAGTTTAGTCCTGAAGCTTTCTTT. Complete variable domain (other parts from reference TRBV2 and TRBJ1-1): EPEVTQTPSHQVTQMGQEVILRCVPISNHLYFYWYRQILGQKVEFLVSFYNNEISEKSEIFDDQFSVERPDGSNFTLKIRSTKLEDSAMYFCASSEEQFSPEAFFGQGTRLTVV.

The V gene is TRBV11-3, the J gene TRBJ2-1; the D gene is possibly TRBD2 (5 bases). Germline loops: CDR1 SGHNT, CDR2 YENEEA. This CDR3 comprises 15 residues. With 4 bases removed from V and 7 bases from J, the gap between germline ends came to 17 bases. The CDR3 protein is CASSSIGRTGNEQFF. The CDR3 region has the DNA TGTGCCAGCAGCTCCATAGGACGGACTGGGAATGAGCAGTTCTTC. The whole variable domain, filled in from reference TRBV11-3 and TRBJ2-1, reads EAGVVQSPRYKIIEKKQPVAFWCNPISGHNTLYWYLQNLGQGPELLIRYENEEAVDDSQLPKDRFSAERLKGVDSTLKIQPAELGDSAVYLCASSSIGRTGNEQFFGPGTRLTVL.